This TCR beta chain was retrieved from a study of T cell responses to AZD1222 COVID-19 vaccine. Whole-study results and caveats: No repertoire was sampled before or during the peak T cell response, only after it. White British ancestry dominated among donors, who included more females, and clonal diversity was possibly underestimated.

TCRdb's table, derived via immunoSEQ multiplex PCR, lists solely in-frame clones and lacks some. This table has about 120,000 clones, about 90% appearing once. Turning to this clone: Its antigen is not known.

From germline, CDR1 is MGHRA and CDR2 YSYEKL. The junction had 6 bases not matched to a gene; V was cut back by 2 bases and J by 4 bases. CDR3 size: 15 residues. Sequences were derived from peripheral blood, sampled on day 0 of AZD1222 vaccination. The TCR was taken from an adult in good health. The chain couples TRBV4-1 to TRBJ1-2, with TRBD1 identical over 8 bases. The DNA for the CDR3 is TGCGCCAGCAGCCAACAGGGGGCGCGTGGCTATGGCTACACCTTC. Translation: CASSQQGARGYGYTF.